Below are 14 T cell receptor beta chains sequenced from a single sample in a study of cytomegalovirus exposure and HLA in healthy donors. This PCR relied on a set of 60 Vbeta primers and 13 Jbeta primers. The method was immunoSEQ multiplex PCR; TCRdb's version includes in-frame clones alone and lacks a portion of them. The sample lists approximately 140,000 clones; around four fifths were seen once. Source material: PBMCs. The receptors were sampled from a boy between 2 and 10 years old in good health and CMV-seronegative.

V usage is TRBV7-2 and J usage is TRBJ2-5; 10 nucleotides match TRBD2. Germline V gene lookup returns CDR1 SGHTA and CDR2 FQGNSA. The V and J ends lost 6 bases and 3 bases, in that order; junction bases with no gene match: 7. This CDR3 is 15 amino acids long. CDR3 loop: CASRRSGGGKETQYF. Here the CDR3 DNA reads TGTGCCAGCAGACGGAGCGGGGGGGGAAAAGAGACCCAGTACTTC.

CDR3 sequence reads: CAISPGGYEQYF. The CDR3 nucleotides are TGTGCCATCAGTCCTGGGGGGTACGAGCAGTACTTC. This chain links TRBV10-3 with TRBJ2-7; a weak D match, TRBD2 (6 bases). CDR1 and CDR2 from the germline V gene are ENHRY and SYGVKD. V was clipped by 5 bases and J by 4 bases, with 9 bases between them. The CDR3 is 12 residues long.

The V and J genes are TRBV7-3 and TRBJ1-4; D is undetermined. V dropped 2 bases and J dropped 5 bases, with 12 bases sitting between them. Germline V CDR1 and CDR2: SGHTA, FQGTGA. The CDR3 contains 15 residues. CDR3 in DNA: TGTGCCAGCAGCTTACACGGCCTTAGCAATGAAAAACTGTTTTTT. This sequence encodes CASSLHGLSNEKLFF.

This clone was observed a few times. This chain uses TRBV2 with TRBJ1-1; no firm D call. The CDR3 is 12 residues long. Trimming shortened V by 4 bases and J by 3 bases, and 6 bases separated the two germline ends. Germline V lookup: CDR1 SNHLY, CDR2 FYNNEI. CDR3: CASSGRDTEAFF. For the CDR3, the DNA is TGTGCCAGCAGTGGCCGGGACACTGAAGCTTTCTTT.

This chain links TRBV4-1 with TRBJ2-1; 8 bases fit TRBD2. V gave up 3 bases and J gave up 5 bases; unmatched junction bases: 6. Looked up from germline, CDR1 is MGHRA and CDR2 is YSYEKL. This CDR3 is built from 15 residues. In DNA, the CDR3 is TGCGCCAGCAGCCAGACGGGGGGGCGCCACAATGAGCAGTTCTTC. Its translation is CASSQTGGRHNEQFF.

This chain connects TRBV10-3 to TRBJ2-7; D perhaps matches TRBD2 (5 bases). The ends were cut back, 4 bases at V and 4 bases at J, with 17 bases in the middle. CDR1 ENHRY and CDR2 SYGVKD come from the germline V gene. The CDR3 is 15 amino acids. DNA of the CDR3: TGTGCCATCAGTGCCCACCAATCCGGGATGTACGAGCAGTACTTC. It specifies CAISAHQSGMYEQYF.

The chain combines TRBV10-3 with TRBJ1-1; unclear D gene. CDR1 ENHRY and CDR2 SYGVKD come from the germline V gene. The CDR3 runs 12 residues. V was shortened by 0 bases and J by 11 bases, with 10 bases between the two germline ends. DNA for the CDR3: TGTGCCATCAGTGAGTCCGAGGCGGGCGCTTTCTTT. Its protein is CAISESEAGAFF.

V gene TRBV6-5 combines with J gene TRBJ1-5, with 8 positions matching TRBD1. CDR3 size: 15 residues. Germline V gives CDR1 MNHEY, CDR2 SVGAGI. V lost 6 bases to trimming and J lost 1 base; unmatched junction nucleotides: 5. The CDR3 DNA sequence: TGTGCCAGCAGCTCGGACAGGGCCAGCAATCAGCCCCAGCATTTT. Protein product: CASSSDRASNQPQHF.

This clone appeared once. Sequence at one end of the junction differs from germline and may be a read error. The sample holds other DNA sequences that translate to the same CDR3. The chain links TRBV2 to TRBJ2-6; tentatively, D is TRBD1 (5 bases). The CDR3 loop spans 17 amino acids. Germline assignment: CDR1 SNHLY and CDR2 FYNNEI. CDR3 protein: CASSARTLSSGANVLTF. The CDR3 DNA is TGTGCCAGCAGTGCTAGGACACTGAGCTCTGGGGCCAACGTCCTAACTTTC.

The chain uses TRBV10-3 and TRBJ2-7, with 7 bases aligning to TRBD1. Germline loops: CDR1 ENHRY, CDR2 SYGVKD. With V trimmed by 6 bases and J by 4 bases, 6 bases remained unmatched. This CDR3 is built from 13 residues. The CDR3 DNA reads TGTGCCATCAGAGACAGGGTGACGTACGAGCAGTACTTC. Protein: CAIRDRVTYEQYF.

This chain connects TRBV7-8 to TRBJ2-7; TRBD1 might be the D (6 bases). The germline V gene has CDR1 SGHVS and CDR2 FQNEAQ. The CDR3 runs to 14 residues. V dropped 6 bases and J dropped 5 bases, with 17 bases sitting between them. CDR3 sequence reads: CASSQQGGSHEQYV. CDR3 nucleotides: TGTGCCAGCAGTCAACAGGGCGGGTCGCACGAGCAGTACGTC.

This sequence joins TRBV5-1 and TRBJ2-5; 8 bases align to TRBD2. V trimming: 5 bases; J trimming: 4 bases; junction bases outside the gene matches: 13. Germline V gene data show CDR1 as SGHRS and CDR2 as YFSETQ. The CDR3 sequence is 16 residues long. The DNA for the CDR3 is TGCGCCAGCAGTCAAACAGCCGGGACTAGAGGAGAGACCCAGTACTTC. Its protein product is CASSQTAGTRGETQYF.

J is TRBJ2-7 and V is TRBV11-2; a weak D match, TRBD1 (6 bases). The CDR3 extends over 16 amino acids. Germline V lookup: CDR1 SGHAT, CDR2 FQNNGV. V lost 1 base, J lost 4 bases, and 17 bases lay in between. The CDR3, as DNA: TGTGCCAGCAGCTTAGGGGCCCTACAGGGTTCGTACGAGCAGTACGTC. This codes for CASSLGALQGSYEQYV.

For this clone: Germline and junction disagree at one end, which may indicate a read error. The chain combines TRBV7-7 with TRBJ1-3, with unresolved D. CDR1 is SSHAT and CDR2 is FNYEAQ in the germline V gene (reference sequence). The CDR3 consists of 16 residues. The DNA of the CDR3 is TGTGCTAGCAGCTTAGAAGCCGGGAGCCAGGGAAACACCATATATTTT. Translation gives CASSLEAGSQGNTIYF. The full variable domain, completed using reference TRBV7-7 and TRBJ1-3, is GAGVSQSPRYKVTKRGQDVTLRCDPISSHATLYWYQQALGQGPEFLTYFNYEAQPDKSGLPSDRFSAERPEGSISTLTIQRTEQRDSAMYRCASSLEAGSQGNTIYFGEGSWLTVV.